The T cell receptor (beta chain) under discussion was sequenced for a study of T-cell reconstitution after alpha-beta-depleted transplantation in children. Researchers prepared the TCRbeta library using unique molecular identifiers, the study reports. TCRdb fed the PCR reads into MiXCR, producing one record per CDR3 protein. In the table there are about 580,000 distinct CDR3 sequences, roughly 24% of which are singletons. The length of the CDR3 is 15 residues. Germline values: CDR1 ENHRY, CDR2 SYGVKD. V was trimmed by 4 bases and J by 5 bases, leaving 14 bases between them. Study-wide points: Reportedly, roughly two months post-transplant, alpha-beta T cells arose from several hundred expanded graft clones.

Only a few counts were recorded for this clonotype. Its specificity is unknown. The sample in question was PBMCs, mostly from graft donor cells, obtained 360 days after TCRalphabeta/CD19-depleted stem cell transplant. This sequence originates from a boy less than two years old who had a stem cell transplant for acute myeloid leukemia, so the T cells may come from the graft donor. This chain joins TRBV10-3 and TRBJ2-2; D unresolved. The CDR3 sequence is CAISVRAGETGELFF. Here the CDR3 DNA reads TGTGCCATCAGTGTAAGGGCAGGCGAAACCGGGGAGCTGTTTTTT.